This record covers a single TCR beta chain. In germline, CDR1 is LNHDA, CDR2 SQIVND (reference sequence). This CDR3 contains 15 residues. J was trimmed by 4 bases and V by 4 bases; bases with no gene match: 8. The data stem from a study of beta chain features in type 1 diabetes. Every donor provided one heparinised blood draw, which averaged around 110 mL. CD45RO/CCR7/CD25/CD127/CD95/CD27 staining was used to isolate CD4+ naive, central memory, regulatory and stem cell-like memory cells by sorting. Reverse transcription of all isolated RNA meant that expressed TCRB transcripts were sequenced. Naive, central memory and regulatory T cell samples averaged around 3.9 million reads. Repertoires were generated with immunoSEQ multiplex PCR, while TCRdb's copy carries only in-frame clones and drops some. The sample contains about 360,000 clones, roughly 12% of which appear only once.

The genes are TRBV19 and TRBJ1-1; TRBD1 aligns across 8 bases. The sequenced sample was naive CD4+ T cells from blood. The TCR sequence derives from a man between 18 and 29 years old in good health. CDR3 DNA: TGTGCCAGTAGTACATGGACAGGGAAGGGCACTGAAGCTTTCTTT. Amino acid sequence: CASSTWTGKGTEAFF. The entire variable domain, with the rest obtained from reference TRBV19 and TRBJ1-1, is as follows: DGGITQSPKYLFRKEGQNVTLSCEQNLNHDAMYWYRQDPGQGLRLIYYSQIVNDFQKGDIAEGYSVSREKKESFPLTVTSAQKNPTAFYLCASSTWTGKGTEAFFGQGTRLTVV.